This T cell receptor (beta chain) was observed in a study of CD8+ T cells in alopecia areata listed by TCRdb under 2018. About the full investigation: Treated patients were enrolled in an open-label pilot trial of oral tofacitinib at 5 to 10 mg twice daily for moderate-to-severe alopecia areata. Tofacitinib was given for 6 to 18 months, followed by 6 months of follow-up off drug to assess delayed response and recurrence. For the treated patients, the SALT score, which quantifies what percentage of scalp surface area is affected, served as the measure of disease severity. To study T cell clonal expansion in alopecia areata, the researchers applied high-throughput TCRbeta sequencing to both the C3H/HeJ mouse model and human patients. Human TCRbeta sequencing covered scalp tissue and sorted CD4+ and CD8+ peripheral blood T cells from patchy and totalis/universalis alopecia areata patients and healthy controls. Tofacitinib-treated patients had biopsies at baseline and at 4 and 24 weeks of treatment, with a later scalp biopsy in several patients. Scalp clonality was compared across normal scalp (n=4), patchy alopecia areata scalp (n=8), and alopecia totalis/universalis scalp (n=8). RNA came from the PAXgene miRNA kit for fixed scalp, the miRNeasy kit for PBMCs, and the RNeasy kit for mouse skin. TCRbeta CDR3 regions were amplified by immunoSEQ multiplex PCR using 35 Vbeta forward and 13 Jbeta reverse primers.

Overall study outcomes, separate from this receptor: Compared with normal scalp, lesional scalp had higher clonality and more expanded CD8+ clones, particularly in alopecia totalis/universalis, a pattern that suggests antigenic drive. Unlike mouse skin, where gammadelta T cells dominate, normal human skin contains resident alphabeta T cells that get sequenced too, which complicates analysis of the scalp TCR repertoire. With tofacitinib, both scalp clonality and the number of expanded CD8+ clones among the top 100 scalp clones went down significantly. Because the treated cohort was small and had just a single nonresponder, larger studies are needed to establish links between baseline CD8+ expansion and response. During tofacitinib treatment, many expanded lesional clones stuck around in both scalp and blood, and this persistence may partly explain why relapse happens after treatment is stopped. Shared TCR sequences between patients were less evident than in mice, which may be partly attributable to HLA diversity in the patient population.

Measured from the cysteine to the phenylalanine, the CDR3 is 14 residues long. The DNA shown is the 42-base CDR3, in frame from base 1. At the junction V is shortened by 7 bases and J by 6 bases; bases outside the gene matches: 8. CDR1 and CDR2, per the germline V gene, are MDHEN and SYDVKM. The method behind the library was the immunoSEQ multiplex PCR assay. RNA was extracted from all samples and reverse transcribed into cDNA, which served as template for TCR sequencing. SuperScript III was used for first-strand cDNA synthesis, primed with a 2:1 mix of oligo-dT and random hexamers. A synthetic immune receptor repertoire was used to gauge amplification bias, and whatever bias remained was removed computationally. Turning to the authors' computational methods: Raw reads were preprocessed to remove errors, and CDR3 was defined by IMGT conventions from the conserved cysteine to phenylalanine. Clonality was computed by normalizing Shannon entropy by log2 of the number of productive unique TCRs and subtracting the result from 1. Scalp TCRbeta sequences were cross-referenced with sorted blood CD4 and CD8 repertoires so that the CD4 or CD8 identity of scalp clones could be inferred. The clones in this table, taken by TCRdb from immuneACCESS, are in-frame only. Not every clone is retained; where verified, under half of the shortfall comes from an unresolved V gene, and the cause of the rest is unknown. That table is the source of V, J and clone size, and D and trimming were worked out from the DNA. The sample table records under 350,000 clones; nearly 60% of these occur just once. Approximately 1.7% of the sample is held by the ten biggest clonotypes.

This specimen's time point label, interpreted: 24 weeks on oral tofacitinib. The intended sense of this specimen's treatment or condition label: oral pan-JAK inhibitor, 5-10 mg twice daily. Lesional scalp punch biopsies and peripheral blood were collected from alopecia areata patients. PBMCs were separated by density centrifugation and stained for CD3, CD4 and CD8, after which CD4+ and CD8+ T cells were sorted on a FACSAria. Details on this clone: Its antigen remains undetermined. The record has no base qualities; no much larger clone is one base away.

Here the chain combines TRBV28 and TRBJ1-4; 7 bases in the junction line up with TRBD1. The clonotype comes from a human donor with alopecia areata. The specimen was CD4+ T cells sorted from blood, collected at week 24, from a patient treated with tofacitinib. CDR3 reads: CASTPRGLDEKLFF. Here is the DNA: TGTGCCAGCACTCCGAGGGGGCTCGATGAAAAACTGTTTTTT.